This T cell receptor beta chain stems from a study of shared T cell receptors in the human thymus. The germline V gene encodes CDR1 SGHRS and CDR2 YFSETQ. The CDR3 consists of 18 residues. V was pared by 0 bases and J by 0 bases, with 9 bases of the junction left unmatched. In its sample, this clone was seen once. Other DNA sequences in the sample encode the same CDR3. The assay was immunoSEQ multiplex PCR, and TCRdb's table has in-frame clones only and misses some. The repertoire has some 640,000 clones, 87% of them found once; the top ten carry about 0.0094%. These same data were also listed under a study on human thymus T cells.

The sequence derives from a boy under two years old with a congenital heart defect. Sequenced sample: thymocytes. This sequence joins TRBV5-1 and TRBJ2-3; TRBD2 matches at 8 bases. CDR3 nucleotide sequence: TGCGCCAGCAGCTTGGTCCTAGCGGGCTTTCCTAGCACAGATACGCAGTATTTT. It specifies CASSLVLAGFPSTDTQYF.